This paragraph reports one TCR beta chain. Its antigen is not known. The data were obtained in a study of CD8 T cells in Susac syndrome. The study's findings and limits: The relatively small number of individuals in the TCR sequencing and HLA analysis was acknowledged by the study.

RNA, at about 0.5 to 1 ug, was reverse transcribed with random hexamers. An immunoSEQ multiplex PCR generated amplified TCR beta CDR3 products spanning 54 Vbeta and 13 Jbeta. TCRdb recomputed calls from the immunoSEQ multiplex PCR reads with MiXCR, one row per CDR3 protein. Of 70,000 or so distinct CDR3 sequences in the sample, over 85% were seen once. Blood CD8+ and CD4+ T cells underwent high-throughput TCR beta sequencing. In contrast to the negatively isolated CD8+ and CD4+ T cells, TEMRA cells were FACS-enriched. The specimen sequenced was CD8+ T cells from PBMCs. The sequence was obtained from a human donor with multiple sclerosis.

CDR3: CASSQGLAGAGEQYF. The CDR3 DNA follows: TGTGCCAGCAGCCAGGGACTAGCGGGAGCAGGTGAGCAGTACTTC. This rearrangement joins TRBV9 to TRBJ2-7; 14 bases fit TRBD2. The CDR3 contains 15 residues. CDR1 and CDR2 from the germline V gene are SGDLS and YYNGEE. After removal of 4 bases from V and 7 bases from J, the junction contained 7 bases not matched to a gene.